The 18 T cell receptor beta chains below come from one sample, sequenced in a study of T cell changes during pregnancy in multiple sclerosis. Using immunoSEQ multiplex PCR, the repertoire was profiled, and TCRdb retains in-frame clones only, with some absent. This sample has 20,000 to 25,000 clones, with around nine tenths found just once. This material consisted of CD4+ T cells from peripheral blood mononuclear cells, taken in the first trimester of pregnancy. These receptors came from a female donor in good health, enrolled as a control in a pregnancy study.

This chain connects TRBV30 to TRBJ1-2; D might be TRBD1 (5 bases). The V end lost 5 bases, the J end lost 6 bases, and 16 bases lay between the germline ends. Germline-derived CDR1 and CDR2 are GTSNPN and SVGIG (reference sequence). This CDR3 contains 13 residues. CDR3 region: CAWGGFRLDGYTF. The CDR3 bases are TGTGCCTGGGGGGGGTTTCGCCTCGATGGCTACACCTTC. The full variable domain, rest sourced from reference TRBV30 and TRBJ1-2, is SQTIHQWPATLVQPVGSPLSLECTVEGTSNPNLYWYRQAAGRGLQLLFYSVGIGQISSEVPQNLSASRPQDRQFILSSKKLLLSDSGFYLCAWGGFRLDGYTFGSGTRLTVV.

The rearrangement uses TRBV6-6 and TRBJ2-1, with D perhaps matching TRBD1 (6 bases). The germline gives CDR1 MNHNY, CDR2 SVGAGI (reference sequence). There are 16 residues in the CDR3. V lost 7 bases and J 4 bases, leaving 20 bases between the germline ends. This CDR3 reads CASNGVPGAYYNEQFF. The CDR3 DNA is TGTGCCAGCAATGGGGTCCCAGGGGCGTATTACAATGAGCAGTTCTTC.

The chain combines TRBV5-1 with TRBJ1-1; TRBD1 matches 10 bases. Germline V gene sequence: CDR1 SGHRS, CDR2 YFSETQ. The CDR3 is 13 amino acids. V lost 3 bases to trimming and J lost 11 bases; unmatched junction nucleotides: 7. CDR3 region: CASSYTGTGEAFF. Written as DNA, the CDR3 is TGCGCCAGCAGCTACACCGGGACAGGGGAGGCTTTCTTT.

The gene calls are TRBV10-3 and TRBJ2-7, with 10 positions matching TRBD2. The CDR3 totals 14 residues. V was clipped by 7 bases and J by 10 bases; unmatched bases: 13. The germline gives CDR1 ENHRY, CDR2 SYGVKD. The CDR3 DNA reads as TGTGCCATCAAAGCGGGAGGGCCCCGCGACGGACAGTACTTC. Encoded protein: CAIKAGGPRDGQYF.

This clone has only one observation. The chain has TRBV27 and TRBJ1-2; D ambiguous. CDR3 size: 13 residues. V was clipped by 5 bases and J by 4 bases, with 11 bases between them. Germline CDR1 and CDR2: MNHEY and SMNVEV (reference sequence). The CDR3 DNA reads as TGTGCCAGCAGTATTAAACCGGGCTATGGCTACACCTTC. Its protein product is CASSIKPGYGYTF.

This clone was found a few times. The gene calls are TRBV6-1 and TRBJ1-1, with D uncertain. V was pared by 2 bases and J by 2 bases, with 3 bases between. CDR1 is MNHNS and CDR2 is SASEGT in the germline V gene. The CDR3 loop spans 12 amino acids. CDR3 sequence: CASSEINTEAFF. In DNA, the CDR3 is TGTGCCAGCAGTGAAATAAACACTGAAGCTTTCTTT.

V and J are TRBV6-1 and TRBJ2-2; 7 bases are shared with TRBD1. CDR1 is MNHNS, CDR2 SASEGT, per germline. The CDR3 consists of 14 residues. The J segment lost 5 bases and the V segment lost 6 bases, leaving 6 bases of the junction unmatched. CDR3 sequence: CASRETGETGELFF. CDR3 nucleotide sequence: TGTGCCAGCAGAGAAACAGGGGAAACCGGGGAGCTGTTTTTT.

V usage is TRBV25-1 and J usage is TRBJ2-5, with TRBD2 matching over 7 bases. Per the germline V gene, CDR1 is MGHDK and CDR2 is SYGVNS. The CDR3 loop spans 15 amino acids. V trimming: 0 bases; J trimming: 4 bases; junction bases outside the gene matches: 5. This CDR3 reads CASSEYGGGRETQYF. As DNA, the CDR3 is TGTGCCAGCAGTGAATACGGGGGAGGGAGAGAGACCCAGTACTTC.

This rearrangement joins TRBV6-5 to TRBJ2-5; tentative D call: TRBD1 (6 bases). The CDR3 covers 14 residues. The V gene lost 6 bases and the J gene lost 2 bases, with 13 bases spanning the gap. The germline V gene encodes CDR1 MNHEY and CDR2 SVGAGI. CDR3: CASSIQGTQETQYF. For the CDR3, the DNA is TGTGCCAGCAGCATACAGGGAACTCAAGAGACCCAGTACTTC.

The rearrangement joins TRBV27 to TRBJ2-1; 8 bases are shared with TRBD2. Losses at the gene ends were 8 bases for V and 4 bases for J; bases not matched to a gene: 10. Germline V gives CDR1 MNHEY, CDR2 SMNVEV (reference sequence). CDR3 length equals 15 residues. The CDR3 spells CASAPGRADYNEQFF. CDR3 nucleotide sequence: TGTGCCAGCGCTCCCGGGAGGGCCGATTACAATGAGCAGTTCTTC.

This CDR3 is CASSPRDRGGTDTQYF. CDR3 sequence (DNA): TGTGCCAGCAGCCCGCGGGACAGGGGCGGTACAGATACGCAGTATTTT. This chain connects TRBV14 to TRBJ2-3, with 10 bases lining up with TRBD1. The CDR3 runs to 16 residues. V shed 4 bases and J 3 bases; nucleotides not matched to a gene: 7. Germline-derived CDR1 and CDR2 are SGHDN and FVKESK. Complete variable domain (other parts from reference TRBV14 and TRBJ2-3): EAGVTQFPSHSVIEKGQTVTLRCDPISGHDNLYWYRRVMGKEIKFLLHFVKESKQDESGMPNNRFLAERTGGTYSTLKVQPAELEDSGVYFCASSPRDRGGTDTQYFGPGTRLTVL.

The rearrangement uses TRBV7-9 and TRBJ2-7; D might be TRBD1 (5 bases). In germline, CDR1 is SEHNR, CDR2 FQNEAQ (reference sequence). V dropped 5 bases and J dropped 2 bases, with 22 bases sitting between them. The CDR3 is made up of 17 amino acids. This chain's CDR3 is CASSPGPLAGYTYEQYF. The CDR3 coding sequence is TGTGCCAGCAGCCCCGGACCGTTGGCAGGGTATACCTACGAGCAGTACTTC.

By share, this clone counts as large. The rearrangement joins TRBV5-6 to TRBJ2-5; D may be TRBD1 (5 bases). Looked up from germline, CDR1 is SGHDT and CDR2 is YYEEEE. V was cut by 0 bases and J by 0 bases, with 12 bases left in between. This CDR3 has 16 amino acids. The CDR3 spells CASSLAGRAYQETQYF. DNA of the CDR3: TGTGCCAGCAGCTTGGCCGGCAGGGCGTACCAAGAGACCCAGTACTTC.

The V call is TRBV21-1, the J call TRBJ1-5; the table calls TRBD1, which could not be checked here. TRBV21-1 is assigned pseudogene status. The CDR3 has 15 amino acids. CDR3 nucleotide sequence: TGTGCCAGCAGGGCCGGGACAGGGGTTTACTGGCCCCAGCATTTT. Protein: CASRAGTGVYWPQHF.

The V call is TRBV5-5, the J call TRBJ2-7; TRBD2 matches at 7 bases. The germline CDR1 and CDR2 sequences are SGHKS and YYEKEE (reference sequence). V was clipped by 0 bases and J by 6 bases; unmatched bases: 12. The CDR3 extends over 16 amino acids. Written as DNA, the CDR3 is TGTGCCAGCAGCTTGGTTCCTTTGGGAGGGGCGCTCGAGCAGTACTTC. It specifies CASSLVPLGGALEQYF.

CDR3: CASSQVSGNTIYF. Written as DNA, the CDR3 is TGCGCCAGCAGCCAAGTCTCCGGAAACACCATATATTTT. The gene calls are TRBV4-3 and TRBJ1-3; D uncertain. This CDR3 region has 13 residues. V was trimmed by 1 base and J by 4 bases, leaving 5 bases between them. Looked up from germline, CDR1 is LGHNA and CDR2 is YSLEER.

The rearrangement links TRBV9 to TRBJ2-7; 7 nucleotides match TRBD2. Germline V lookup: CDR1 SGDLS, CDR2 YYNGEE. J gave up 3 bases and V 4 bases, and 7 bases lay outside the gene matches. The CDR3 runs 14 residues. CDR3 in DNA: TGTGCCAGCAGCCAAGCTCGGGGGGACTACGAGCAGTACTTC. Its protein is CASSQARGDYEQYF.

The chain is built from TRBV9 and TRBJ2-7; 8 bases agree with TRBD2. Germline lookup yields CDR1 SGDLS and CDR2 YYNGEE. The junction had 10 bases not matched to a gene; V was cut back by 9 bases and J by 2 bases. The CDR3 totals 14 residues. The CDR3 DNA reads as TGTGCCACCAAACCCGGGGGGGGCACCTACGAGCAGTACTTC. Its translation: CATKPGGGTYEQYF. Supplemented by reference TRBV9 and TRBJ2-7, the full variable domain reads DSGVTQTPKHLITATGQRVTLRCSPRSGDLSVYWYQQSLDQGLQFLIQYYNGEERAKGNILERFSAQQFPDLHSELNLSSLELGDSALYFCATKPGGGTYEQYFGPGTRLTVT.